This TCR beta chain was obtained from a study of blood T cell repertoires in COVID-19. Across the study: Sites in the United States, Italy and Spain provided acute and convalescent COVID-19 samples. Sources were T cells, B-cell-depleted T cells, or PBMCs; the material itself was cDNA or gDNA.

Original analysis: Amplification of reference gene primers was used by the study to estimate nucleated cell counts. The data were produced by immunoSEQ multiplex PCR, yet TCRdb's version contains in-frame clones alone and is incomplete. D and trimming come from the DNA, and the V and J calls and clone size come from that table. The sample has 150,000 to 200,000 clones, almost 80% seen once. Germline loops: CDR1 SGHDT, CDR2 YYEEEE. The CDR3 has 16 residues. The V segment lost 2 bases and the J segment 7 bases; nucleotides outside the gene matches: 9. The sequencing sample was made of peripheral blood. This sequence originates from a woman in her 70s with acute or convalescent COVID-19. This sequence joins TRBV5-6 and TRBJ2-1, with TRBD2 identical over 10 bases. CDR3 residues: CASSFSPSGRENEQFF. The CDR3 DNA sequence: TGTGCCAGCAGCTTCTCACCTAGCGGGAGAGAGAATGAGCAGTTCTTC.